One sample yielded the 11 T cell receptor beta chains listed below, sequenced in a study of Graves' ophthalmopathy and Graves' hyperthyroidism. Amplified material comprised TCR beta CDR3 regions derived from RNA transcripts. An opening RT-PCR round employed HTBI primers and preceded a second-round multiplex PCR. TCRdb redid the calling of the multiplex PCR reads with MiXCR, one entry per CDR3 protein. This repertoire shows around 1,200,000 distinct CDR3 sequences, 35% to 40% found once; its top ten account for roughly 10%. Material: peripheral blood or thyroid tissue (not recorded which). Every receptor here comes from an adult man with Graves' hyperthyroidism.

This clonotype was seen at least ten times. The chain links TRBV19 to TRBJ1-1, with D unresolved. The CDR3 loop spans 14 amino acids. Germline CDR1 and CDR2: LNHDA and SQIVND (reference sequence). V was cut by 7 bases and J by 0 bases, with 12 bases left in between. This CDR3 is CASIPSAVNTEAFF. The CDR3 nucleotides are TGTGCCAGTATCCCGTCGGCAGTGAACACTGAAGCTTTCTTT.

The chain couples TRBV7-2 to TRBJ1-6; perhaps TRBD1 as D (5 bases). With 5 bases removed from V and 0 bases from J, the gap between germline ends came to 11 bases. This CDR3 is built from 16 residues. The germline V gene has CDR1 SGHTA and CDR2 FQGNSA. CDR3 DNA sequence: TGTGCCAGCAGCATCGGGGGAAGCTCCTATAATTCACCCCTCCACTTT. Translating gives CASSIGGSSYNSPLHF.

This clonotype was seen many times. The chain is built from TRBV5-1 and TRBJ1-5; the D gene is possibly TRBD1 (5 bases). V lost 0 bases to trimming and J lost 4 bases, with 17 bases between them. The CDR3 spans 17 residues. The germline V gene encodes CDR1 SGHRS and CDR2 YFSETQ. CDR3 loop: CASSLGGTQGGNQPQHF. The CDR3, as DNA: TGCGCCAGCAGCTTGGGAGGGACGCAGGGTGGGAATCAGCCCCAGCATTTT.

The rearrangement uses TRBV10-3 and TRBJ1-5; possibly TRBD1 for D (5 bases). With 3 bases removed from V and 11 bases from J, the gap between germline ends came to 14 bases. CDR3 length: 13 amino acids. CDR1 and CDR2 (germline): ENHRY, SYGVKD. This CDR3 is CAISEAGSGTQHF. The CDR3 bases are TGTGCCATCAGTGAAGCAGGGTCTGGGACCCAGCATTTT.

The chain carries TRBV11-1 and TRBJ2-5, with a possible D match to TRBD2 (5 bases). V lost 6 bases to trimming and J lost 5 bases, with 16 bases between them. Germline values: CDR1 SGHAT, CDR2 FQDESV (reference sequence). CDR3 size: 14 residues. The CDR3 sequence is CASSPPEQRETQYF. The CDR3 DNA sequence: TGTGCCAGCAGTCCGCCCGAACAGCGGGAGACCCAGTACTTC.

This clonotype turned up a few times. A read error may account for a junction end that differs from germline. This rearrangement joins TRBV10-1 to TRBJ1-1, with 7 bases matching TRBD1. Looked up from germline, CDR1 is WNHNN and CDR2 is SYGVQD (reference sequence). The CDR3 length is 13 residues. The CDR3 loop reads CAIRQGANTEAFF. The CDR3 DNA follows: TGTGCCATCCGACAGGGCGCGAACACTGAAGCTTTCTTT.

This chain uses TRBV28 with TRBJ2-7; TRBD2 matches 10 bases. Germline CDR1 and CDR2: MDHEN and SYDVKM. The CDR3 totals 15 residues. V was clipped by 5 bases and J by 7 bases; unmatched bases: 11. CDR3 nucleotides: TGTGCCAGCAGTCCCCGGACTAGCGGTGACCCGGAGCAGTACTTC. It yields the protein CASSPRTSGDPEQYF.

On this clonotype itself: One end of the junction fails to match germline, which may point to a read error. The gene calls are TRBV7-8 and TRBJ1-3, with D uncertain. CDR3 length equals 11 residues. Germline V gene sequence: CDR1 SGHVS, CDR2 FQNEAQ. CDR3 residues: CASSSGTTIYF. CDR3 sequence (DNA): TGTGCCAGCAGCTCGGGAACCACCATATATTTT.

V gene TRBV11-2 combines with J gene TRBJ1-5; D ambiguous. This CDR3 is built from 12 residues. The germline V gene has CDR1 SGHAT and CDR2 FQNNGV. Trimming pared 4 bases from V and 11 bases from J, leaving 12 bases between. The CDR3 DNA is TGTGCCAGCAGCTCCCGTCAAGAGACCCAGCATTTT. This codes for CASSSRQETQHF. The full variable domain, its missing parts supplied by reference TRBV11-2 and TRBJ1-5, is EAGVAQSPRYKIIEKRQSVAFWCNPISGHATLYWYQQILGQGPKLLIQFQNNGVVDDSQLPKDRFSAERLKGVDSTLKIQPAKLEDSAVYLCASSSRQETQHFGDGTRLSIL.

This clonotype has more than one count but fewer than ten. The chain recombines TRBV12-3 or TRBV12-4 with TRBJ2-2, with 16 positions matching TRBD2. There are 16 residues in the CDR3. V shed 5 bases, J shed 6 bases, and the junction held 3 bases outside the gene matches. CDR3: CASSHGTSGRAGELFF. The CDR3 DNA sequence: TGTGCCAGCAGTCACGGGACTAGCGGGAGGGCCGGGGAGCTGTTTTTT.

The chain couples TRBV10-3 to TRBJ1-1, with 9 bases identical to TRBD1. This CDR3 spans 12 amino acids. With V trimmed by 4 bases and J by 13 bases, 7 bases remained unmatched. CDR1 and CDR2 from the germline V gene are ENHRY and SYGVKD. This CDR3 reads CAISVGPTGGFF. The CDR3 nucleotides are TGTGCCATCAGTGTGGGACCGACAGGGGGTTTCTTT.